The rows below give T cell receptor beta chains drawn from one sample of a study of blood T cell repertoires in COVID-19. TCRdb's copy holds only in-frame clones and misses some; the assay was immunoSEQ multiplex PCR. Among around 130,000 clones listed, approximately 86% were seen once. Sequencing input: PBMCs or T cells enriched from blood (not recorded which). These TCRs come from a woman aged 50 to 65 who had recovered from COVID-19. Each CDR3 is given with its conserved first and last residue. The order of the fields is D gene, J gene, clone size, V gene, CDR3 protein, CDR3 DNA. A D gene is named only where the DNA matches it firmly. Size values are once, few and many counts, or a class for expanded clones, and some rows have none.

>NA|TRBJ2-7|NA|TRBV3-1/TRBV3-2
CASSQDISHLRRTYEQYF
TGTGCCAGCAGCCAAGACATCTCGCATCTACGGCGGACCTACGAGCAGTACTTC
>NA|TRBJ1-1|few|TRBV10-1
CASSGQGNTEAFF
TGCGCCAGCAGTGGGCAGGGGAACACTGAAGCTTTCTTT
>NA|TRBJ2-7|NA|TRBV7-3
CASSRDMGHEQYF
TGTGCCAGCAGTCGGGACATGGGGCACGAGCAGTACTTC
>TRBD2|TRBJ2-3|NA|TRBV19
CASSRAGANTDTQYF
TGTGCCAGTAGTCGAGCGGGGGCCAACACAGATACGCAGTATTTT
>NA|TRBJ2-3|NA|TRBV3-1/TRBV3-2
CASSQESNYWADTQYF
TGTGCCAGCAGCCAAGAATCTAACTACTGGGCAGATACGCAGTATTTT
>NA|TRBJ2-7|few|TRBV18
CASSPGRLGPYEQYF
TGTGCCAGCTCACCAGGCAGACTGGGGCCCTACGAGCAGTACTTC
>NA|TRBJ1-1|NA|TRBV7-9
CASSLWIIRGGDTEAFF
TGTGCCAGCAGCTTATGGATCATCAGGGGTGGGGACACTGAAGCTTTCTTT
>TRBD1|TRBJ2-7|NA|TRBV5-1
CASSFGRGRTGVYEQYF
TGCGCCAGCAGCTTCGGAAGAGGTCGGACAGGGGTCTACGAGCAGTACTTC
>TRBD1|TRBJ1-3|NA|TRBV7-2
CASSLDRGPGNTIYF
TGTGCCAGCAGCTTAGACAGGGGGCCTGGAAACACCATATATTTT
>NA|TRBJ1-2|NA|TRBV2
CASSDTGRVGYTF
TGTGCCAGCAGTGATACAGGGAGAGTTGGCTACACCTTC
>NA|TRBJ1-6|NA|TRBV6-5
CASTRTGRDSPLHF
TGTGCCAGCACCCGAACAGGGCGGGATTCACCCCTCCACTTT
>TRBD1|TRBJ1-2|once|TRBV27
CASRHRGTYGYTF
TGTGCCAGCAGGCACAGGGGAACCTATGGCTACACCTTC
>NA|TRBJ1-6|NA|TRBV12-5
CASGLGGSYNSPLHF
TGTGCTAGTGGTTTAGGGGGTTCCTATAATTCACCCCTCCACTTT
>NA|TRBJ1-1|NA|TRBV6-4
CASSDGAEINMNTEAFF
TGTGCCAGCAGTGACGGTGCGGAAATTAATATGAACACTGAAGCTTTCTTT
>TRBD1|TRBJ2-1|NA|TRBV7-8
CASSLWAGGNEQFF
TGTGCCAGCAGCCTGTGGGCAGGGGGCAATGAGCAGTTCTTC
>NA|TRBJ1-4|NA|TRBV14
CASSQDTGVNEKLFF
TGTGCCAGCAGCCAAGATACCGGGGTCAATGAAAAACTGTTTTTT
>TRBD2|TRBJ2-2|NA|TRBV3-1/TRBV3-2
CASSLREAGELFF
TGTGCCAGCAGCCTTCGGGAGGCCGGGGAGCTGTTTTTT
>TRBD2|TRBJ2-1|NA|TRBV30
CAWSRGLGSYNEQFF
TGTGCCTGGAGTAGGGGACTAGGTTCCTACAATGAGCAGTTCTTC
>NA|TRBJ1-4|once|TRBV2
CASSVGVQGNEKLFF
TGTGCCAGCAGTGTTGGGGTACAGGGTAATGAAAAACTGTTTTTT
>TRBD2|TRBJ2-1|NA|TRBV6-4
CASSADSGGDHNEQFF
TGTGCCAGCAGTGCCGATAGCGGGGGGGACCACAATGAGCAGTTCTTC
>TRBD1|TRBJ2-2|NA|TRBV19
CATRGTGGAGTGELFF
TGTGCCACCAGGGGGACAGGGGGCGCGGGCACCGGGGAGCTGTTTTTT
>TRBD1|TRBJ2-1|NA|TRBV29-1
CSVDRQGMANEQFF
TGCAGCGTTGACCGACAGGGAATGGCAAATGAGCAGTTCTTC
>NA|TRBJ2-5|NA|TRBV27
CASSLSRGRQETQYF
TGTGCCAGCAGTTTATCGCGGGGCCGCCAAGAGACCCAGTACTTC
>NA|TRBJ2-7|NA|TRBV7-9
CASSLGQVLSYEQYF
TGTGCCAGCAGCTTAGGACAGGTTCTCTCCTACGAGCAGTACTTC
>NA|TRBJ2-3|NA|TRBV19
CASSTGRGDTQYF
TGTGCCAGTAGTACCGGGCGGGGAGATACGCAGTATTTT
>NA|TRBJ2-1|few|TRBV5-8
CASSSLQGRSSYNEQFF
TGTGCCAGCAGCTCCCTTCAGGGGCGCAGCTCCTACAATGAGCAGTTCTTC
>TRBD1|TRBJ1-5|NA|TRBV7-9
CASSLTGVGQPQHF
TGTGCCAGCAGCTTAACAGGGGTGGGTCAGCCCCAGCATTTT
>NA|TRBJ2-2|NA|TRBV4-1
CASSQDRSAAMRLFF
TGCGCCAGCAGCCAAGACCGGTCCGCCGCCATGAGACTGTTTTTT
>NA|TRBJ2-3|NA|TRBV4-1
CASSQEFPGDLTDTQYF
TGCGCCAGCAGCCAAGAGTTCCCAGGGGACCTCACAGATACGCAGTATTTT
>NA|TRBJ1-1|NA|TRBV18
CASSSTPNTEAFF
TGTGCCAGCTCATCCACACCGAACACTGAAGCTTTCTTT
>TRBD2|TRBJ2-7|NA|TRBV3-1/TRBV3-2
CASSPIAGGLEQYF
TGTGCCAGCAGCCCAATAGCGGGGGGACTCGAGCAGTACTTC
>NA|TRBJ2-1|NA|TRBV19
CASSIDDSLYNEQFF
TGTGCCAGTAGTATAGACGACAGTCTTTACAATGAGCAGTTCTTC
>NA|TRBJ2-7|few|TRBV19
CASSTRVYSYEQYF
TGTGCCAGTAGTACCCGTGTGTACTCCTACGAGCAGTACTTC
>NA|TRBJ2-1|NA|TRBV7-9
CASVESSYNEQFF
TGTGCCAGCGTGGAGAGCTCCTACAATGAGCAGTTCTTC
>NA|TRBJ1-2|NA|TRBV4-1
CASSQTGGYYGYTF
TGCGCCAGCAGCCAAACCGGAGGATACTATGGCTACACCTTC
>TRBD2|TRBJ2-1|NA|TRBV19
CASSLLAGSSYNEQFF
TGTGCCAGTAGTTTGCTAGCGGGGTCCTCCTACAATGAGCAGTTCTTC
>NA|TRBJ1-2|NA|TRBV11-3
CASSLTGIDYGYTF
TGTGCCAGCAGCTTAACAGGTATCGACTATGGCTACACCTTC
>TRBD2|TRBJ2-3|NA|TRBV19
CASSWTSITSTDTQYF
TGTGCCAGTAGTTGGACTAGCATCACTAGCACAGATACGCAGTATTTT
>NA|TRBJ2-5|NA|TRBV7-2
CASSSPSAETQYF
TGTGCCAGCAGCTCGCCCAGCGCGGAGACCCAGTACTTC
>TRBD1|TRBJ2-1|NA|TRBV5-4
CASSSDRSYNEQFF
TGTGCCAGCAGCTCGGACAGGTCCTACAATGAGCAGTTCTTC
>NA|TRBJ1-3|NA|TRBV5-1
CASSLDTSGNTIYF
TGCGCCAGCAGCCTCGACACCTCTGGAAACACCATATATTTT
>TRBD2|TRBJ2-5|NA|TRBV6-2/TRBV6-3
CASSYSTSGGETQYF
TGTGCCAGCAGTTACTCGACTAGCGGGGGAGAGACCCAGTACTTC
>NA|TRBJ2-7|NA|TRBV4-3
CASSPDEGRGSSEQYF
TGCGCCAGCAGCCCGGACGAGGGCAGGGGTTCGAGTGAGCAGTACTTC
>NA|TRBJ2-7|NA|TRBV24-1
CATSDSPGRDLGSYEQYF
TGTGCCACCAGTGATTCCCCAGGGCGGGACTTGGGCTCCTACGAGCAGTACTTC
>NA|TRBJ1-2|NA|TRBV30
CAWSPTGSYGYTF
TGTGCCTGGAGTCCCACGGGGTCCTATGGCTACACCTTC
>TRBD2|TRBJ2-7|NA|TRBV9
CASSVEGSGGYEQYF
TGTGCCAGCAGCGTAGAGGGTAGCGGGGGGTACGAGCAGTACTTC
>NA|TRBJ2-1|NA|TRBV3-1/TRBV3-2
CASSLRPGLSYNEQFF
TGTGCCAGCAGCCTTAGACCGGGACTCTCCTACAATGAGCAGTTCTTC
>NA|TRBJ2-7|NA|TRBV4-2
CASSQDWAQSPYEQYF
TGTGCCAGCAGCCAAGATTGGGCCCAGTCTCCCTACGAGCAGTACTTC
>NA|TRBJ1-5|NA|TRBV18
CASSPQTGSNQPQHF
TGTGCCAGCTCACCCCAGACAGGTTCCAATCAGCCCCAGCATTTT
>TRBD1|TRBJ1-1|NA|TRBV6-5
CASSRQGLGTEAFF
TGTGCCAGCAGCCGACAGGGTTTGGGCACTGAAGCTTTCTTT
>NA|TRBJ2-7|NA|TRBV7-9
CASSLGRDEQYF
TGTGCCAGCAGCTTAGGTCGGGACGAGCAGTACTTC
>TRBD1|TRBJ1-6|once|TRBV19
CASSYQGRDRNNSPLHF
TGTGCCAGTAGTTATCAGGGCCGGGACAGAAATAATTCACCCCTCCACTTT
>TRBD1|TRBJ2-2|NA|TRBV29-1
CSARQGDTGELFF
TGCAGCGCAAGACAGGGGGATACCGGGGAGCTGTTTTTT
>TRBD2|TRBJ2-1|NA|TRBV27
CASSLRAGVYGGNEQFF
TGTGCCAGCAGTTTAAGGGCGGGGGTCTACGGAGGGAATGAGCAGTTCTTC
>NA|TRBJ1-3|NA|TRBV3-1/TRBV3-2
CASSPPGWGNTIYF
TGTGCCAGCAGCCCGCCAGGGTGGGGAAACACCATATATTTT
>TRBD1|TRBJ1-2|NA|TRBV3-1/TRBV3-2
CASSQGRDRHYGYTF
TGTGCCAGCAGCCAAGGACGGGACAGACACTATGGCTACACCTTC
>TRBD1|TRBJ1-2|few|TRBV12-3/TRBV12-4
CASIKGADYGYTF
TGTGCCAGCATCAAGGGGGCGGACTATGGCTACACCTTC
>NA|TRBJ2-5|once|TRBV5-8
CASSLDRETQYF
TGTGCCAGCAGCTTGGATCGGGAGACCCAGTACTTC
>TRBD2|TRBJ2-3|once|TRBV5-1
CASSIIPSGGQRRTDTQYF
TGCGCCAGCAGCATCATTCCTAGCGGGGGGCAGAGACGCACAGATACGCAGTATTTT
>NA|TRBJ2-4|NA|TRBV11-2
CASSLVTLAKNIQYF
TGTGCCAGCAGCTTAGTAACTCTAGCCAAAAACATTCAGTACTTC